A selection of T cell receptor beta chains follows, all from one sample in a study of T cells in localized non-small cell lung cancer. Generated by immunoSEQ multiplex PCR, the TCRdb table keeps only in-frame clones and is missing some. The sample has about 23,000 clones, about four fifths seen once. Sequenced material: PBMCs, taken before any cancer treatment. The receptors here all came from a man between 35 and 75 years old with stage II lung adenocarcinoma. Each CDR3 is given with its conserved first and last residue. D genes are given only for firm matches. Not all rows give a size; the values are once, few, many and, for expanded clones, a class.

V	size	D	J	CDR3	DNA
TRBV10-1	once	TRBD2	TRBJ2-3	CASSARGTSTDTQYF	TGCGCCAGCAGTGCGCGGGGGACTAGCACAGATACGCAGTATTTT
TRBV6-5	-	-	TRBJ1-5	CASSPTDSSQPQHF	TGTGCCAGCAGTCCGACCGATTCGAGCCAGCCCCAGCATTTT
TRBV15	-	-	TRBJ2-1	CATSKRTYNEQFF	TGTGCCACCAGCAAGCGGACCTACAATGAGCAGTTCTTC
TRBV9	-	-	TRBJ1-2	CASSPQTNYGYTF	TGTGCCAGCAGCCCACAGACTAACTATGGCTACACCTTC
TRBV11-2	-	-	TRBJ1-6	CASSFTGKNSPLHF	TGTGCCAGCAGCTTCACAGGCAAGAATTCACCCCTCCACTTT
TRBV6-5	-	-	TRBJ1-2	CASAGTVVGGYTF	TGTGCCAGCGCCGGGACCGTGGTTGGAGGCTACACCTTC
TRBV20-1	-	TRBD1	TRBJ2-7	CSARADREKYF	TGCAGTGCTAGAGCGGACAGGGAAAAGTACTTC
TRBV28	-	-	TRBJ1-4	CASSRRSTNEKLFF	TGTGCCAGCAGCCGTAGGTCGACTAATGAAAAACTGTTTTTT
TRBV7-9	-	-	TRBJ2-7	CASSLESLGLDYYEQYF	TGTGCCAGCAGCTTAGAGAGTTTGGGACTGGACTACTACGAGCAGTACTTC
TRBV19	-	-	TRBJ1-1	CASSIEEGRQAEAFF	TGTGCCAGTAGTATAGAGGAAGGGAGGCAGGCTGAAGCTTTCTTT
TRBV19	-	-	TRBJ1-1	CASGQAINTEAFF	TGTGCCAGTGGCCAGGCTATTAACACTGAAGCTTTCTTT
TRBV5-1	-	-	TRBJ1-6	CASSLEGTQNSPLHF	TGCGCCAGCAGCTTGGAAGGGACGCAGAATTCACCCCTCCACTTT
TRBV20-1	-	-	TRBJ2-1	CSAYVGTEQFF	TGCAGTGCGTATGTAGGGACTGAGCAGTTCTTC
TRBV4-3	-	TRBD1	TRBJ2-7	CASAVGQGGGYEQYF	TGCGCCAGCGCCGTAGGACAGGGTGGAGGGTACGAGCAGTACTTC
TRBV7-9	-	TRBD2	TRBJ2-3	CASSFEGKAGGTDTQYF	TGTGCCAGCAGCTTCGAAGGGAAAGCGGGAGGGACGGATACGCAGTATTTT
TRBV5-1	once	-	TRBJ2-6	CASSLEGPGANVLTF	TGCGCCAGCAGCTTGGAAGGCCCTGGGGCCAACGTCCTGACTTTC
TRBV7-2	-	TRBD1	TRBJ1-1	CASSLGTAAEAFF	TGTGCCAGCAGCCTGGGGACAGCCGCTGAAGCTTTCTTT
TRBV5-6	-	-	TRBJ1-1	CASSLSGTLVNTEAFF	TGTGCCAGCAGCTTATCCGGGACACTAGTGAACACTGAAGCTTTCTTT
TRBV2	-	-	TRBJ2-3	CASSDGTQRRTDTQYF	TGTGCCAGCAGTGACGGGACTCAGCGACGCACAGATACGCAGTATTTT
TRBV5-1	-	TRBD2	TRBJ2-5	CASSFTPTSFRETQYF	TGCGCCAGCAGCTTCACTCCGACTAGCTTCCGAGAGACCCAGTACTTC
TRBV4-3	-	-	TRBJ2-5	CASSQDRGSRETQYF	TGCGCCAGCAGCCAAGATCGGGGCTCACGGGAGACCCAGTACTTC
TRBV9	-	-	TRBJ2-1	CASSVRDNEQFF	TGTGCCAGCAGCGTACGGGACAATGAGCAGTTCTTC
TRBV27	-	-	TRBJ2-1	CATNGGISYNEQFF	TGTGCCACTAACGGGGGTATCTCCTACAATGAGCAGTTCTTC
TRBV5-4	once	TRBD1	TRBJ2-5	CASSAGTVKETQYF	TGTGCCAGCAGCGCAGGGACAGTCAAAGAGACCCAGTACTTC
TRBV9	-	-	TRBJ2-1	CASSVSAYNEQFF	TGTGCCAGCAGCGTGTCGGCCTACAATGAGCAGTTCTTC
TRBV10-3	-	-	TRBJ2-1	CAISDAGGEQFF	TGTGCCATCAGCGACGCAGGAGGGGAGCAGTTCTTC
TRBV29-1	once	-	TRBJ1-2	CSVVSGFVGYTF	TGCAGCGTTGTATCGGGGTTTGTCGGCTACACCTTC
TRBV7-3	-	-	TRBJ2-3	CASSLTGQGSSTDTQYF	TGTGCCAGCAGCTTAACCGGGCAGGGCTCTAGCACAGATACGCAGTATTTT
TRBV30	-	-	TRBJ1-4	CAWGTSNEKLFF	TGTGCCTGGGGAACCTCCAATGAAAAACTGTTTTTT
TRBV6-1	-	-	TRBJ1-5	CASTETRGGGEPQHF	TGTGCCAGCACCGAAACTAGGGGGGGCGGGGAGCCCCAGCATTTT
TRBV2	-	-	TRBJ2-1	CASSEGGTPYNEQFF	TGTGCCAGCAGTGAAGGGGGTACTCCCTACAATGAGCAGTTCTTC
TRBV7-9	-	-	TRBJ1-4	CASSFSDEKLFF	TGTGCCAGCAGCTTCTCAGATGAAAAACTGTTTTTT
TRBV9	-	-	TRBJ2-7	CASSVASGAPYEQYF	TGTGCCAGCAGCGTAGCCAGCGGAGCCCCCTACGAGCAGTACTTC
TRBV2	-	-	TRBJ1-1	CASSEAGRGYTEAFF	TGTGCCAGCAGTGAAGCGGGCAGGGGTTACACTGAAGCTTTCTTT
TRBV6-6	-	TRBD2	TRBJ2-1	CASSYTLAGGNEQFF	TGTGCCAGCAGTTACACGTTAGCGGGGGGGAATGAGCAGTTCTTC
TRBV11-2	-	TRBD1	TRBJ2-2	CASSRAGGWDAGELFF	TGTGCCAGCAGCCGCGCAGGGGGCTGGGACGCCGGGGAGCTGTTTTTT
TRBV6-5	once	-	TRBJ2-2	CASSLTGTGELFF	TGTGCCAGCAGTCTTACAGGGACCGGGGAGCTGTTTTTT